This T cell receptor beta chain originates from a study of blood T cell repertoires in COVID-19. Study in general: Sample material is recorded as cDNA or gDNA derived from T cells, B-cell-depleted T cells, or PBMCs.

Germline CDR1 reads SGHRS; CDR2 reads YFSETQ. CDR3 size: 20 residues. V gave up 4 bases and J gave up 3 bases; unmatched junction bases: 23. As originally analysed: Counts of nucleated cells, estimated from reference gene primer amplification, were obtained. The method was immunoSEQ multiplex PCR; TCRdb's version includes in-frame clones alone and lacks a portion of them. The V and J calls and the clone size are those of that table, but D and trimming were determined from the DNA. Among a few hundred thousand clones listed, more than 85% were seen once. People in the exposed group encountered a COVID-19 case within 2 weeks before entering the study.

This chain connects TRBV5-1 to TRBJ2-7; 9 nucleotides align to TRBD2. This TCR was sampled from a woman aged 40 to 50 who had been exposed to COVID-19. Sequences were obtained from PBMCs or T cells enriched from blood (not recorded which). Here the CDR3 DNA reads TGCGCCAGCAGCCCCCGCGGGGGGGAGGGACAGAGTTGGCCCTTCTACGAGCAGTACTTC. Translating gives CASSPRGGEGQSWPFYEQYF.